This TCR beta chain was sequenced for a study of cytotoxic CD8 clonotypes in ibrutinib-treated CLL. Study-wide context: In all, about a dozen patients were relapsed/refractory, under 16 were treatment-naive and approximately 17 were IGHV unmutated. By median around 70 months, roughly 12 had progressed and about 15 stayed remitted; responses had been 2 complete and roughly 25 partial.

This CDR3 has 15 residues. CDR1 and CDR2 (germline): MNHEY, SVGAGI. Trimming took 5 bases from V and 0 from J, leaving 14 bases between them. Concerning this clone itself: The target antigen is unknown.

Study-level results: Against age-matched healthy donors, baseline clonality ran higher and tracked circulating CD8+ T-cell counts.

The repertoire was sequenced with immunoSEQ multiplex PCR; TCRdb's copy has only in-frame clones and lacks some. The sample carries about 14,000 clones, roughly 70% recorded once. The sequenced sample was PBMCs, obtained before ibrutinib treatment. The source of this sequence is a human donor with chronic lymphocytic leukemia. The rearrangement links TRBV6-5 to TRBJ2-7; tentative D call: TRBD2 (5 bases). CDR3 region: CASSTSYSSSYEQYF. As DNA, the CDR3 is TGTGCCAGCAGTACTAGTTACAGTAGCTCCTACGAGCAGTACTTC.